A selection of T cell receptor beta chains follows, all from one sample in a study of blood T cell repertoires in COVID-19. The table came from immunoSEQ multiplex PCR; TCRdb's copy has only in-frame clones and leaves some out. Of about 180,000 clones detected, approximately 83% appear once; the ten largest clones hold 6.5% to 7.5%. The sample consisted of peripheral blood. Receptors were obtained from a woman aged 40-49 years with COVID-19, enrolled during active disease. Both conserved end residues are part of each CDR3. A D gene is named only where the DNA matches it firmly. A clone size is listed for some rows: how often the clone was seen (once, few, many), or a class if it is expanded.

TRBJ2-1,TRBV5-4,.,once,TGTGCCAGCAGCTCGCTAGATAGGAATGAGCAGTTCTTC,CASSSLDRNEQFF
TRBJ2-1,TRBV20-1,TRBD1,.,TGCAGTGCTAGTCCGGCGGACAGGGGACCACGAAAACCCAACGAGTTCTTC,CSASPADRGPRKPNEFF
TRBJ2-1,TRBV18,TRBD2,few,TGTGCCAGCTCACTGGCGGGAGGGACAAATGAGCAGTTCTTC,CASSLAGGTNEQFF
TRBJ2-7,TRBV5-3,TRBD1,.,TGTGCCAGAAGCTTGGTAGGGGACAGGACCTACGAGCAGTACTTC,CARSLVGDRTYEQYF
TRBJ2-3,TRBV6-4,.,.,TGTGCCAGCAGTGACTCGGGGAGACGCACAGATACGCAGTATTTT,CASSDSGRRTDTQYF
TRBJ2-2,TRBV24-1,.,.,TGTGCCACCAGTGACCCGAGGGCTCGCACCGGGGAGCTGTTTTTT,CATSDPRARTGELFF
TRBJ1-2,TRBV7-8,.,.,TGTGCCAGCAGCTTAAGAAGCGCTAGCTATGGCTACACCTTC,CASSLRSASYGYTF
TRBJ2-1,TRBV6-5,TRBD1,.,TGTGCCAGCACTCGGGACAGGGGGAACAATGAGCAGTTCTTC,CASTRDRGNNEQFF
TRBJ1-1,TRBV3-1/TRBV3-2,.,.,TGTGCCAGCAGCCAAGGAGGCCGGGCTGAAGCTTTCTTT,CASSQGGRAEAFF
TRBJ1-2,TRBV4-1,.,.,TGCGCCAGCAGCCAAGATGGCCTCAACTATGGCTACACCTTC,CASSQDGLNYGYTF
TRBJ1-1,TRBV3-1/TRBV3-2,TRBD1,.,TGTGCCAGCAGCCAATCAGGGAGACAGGGGGTGGGCCCTGAAGCTTTCTTT,CASSQSGRQGVGPEAFF
TRBJ1-4,TRBV10-3,.,.,TGTGCCATCGGGGGCGAGGGTGTTGCAACTAATGAAAAACTGTTTTTT,CAIGGEGVATNEKLFF
TRBJ1-5,TRBV7-8,.,.,TGTGCCAGCAGCCTACGGGTCTATAGCAATCAGCCCCAGCATTTT,CASSLRVYSNQPQHF
TRBJ2-7,TRBV5-1,.,.,TGCGCCAGCAGCACTAAAGGGGGCTACGAGCAGTACTTC,CASSTKGGYEQYF
TRBJ2-2,TRBV5-1,TRBD2,.,TGCGCCAGCAGCAGACGACTAGCGGGAGCGGACGGGGAGCTGTTTTTT,CASSRRLAGADGELFF
TRBJ1-6,TRBV27,.,.,TGTGCCAGCAGGCCGGCAGGGAATAATTCACCCCTCCACTTT,CASRPAGNNSPLHF
TRBJ2-1,TRBV4-1,TRBD2,.,TGCGCCAGCAGCCACCGCGGGACTAGCGGAAACAATGAGCAGTTCTTC,CASSHRGTSGNNEQFF
TRBJ1-6,TRBV9,TRBD1,.,TGTGCCAGCAGCACGGGGGACAGGCAATTTAATTCACCCCTCCACTTT,CASSTGDRQFNSPLHF
TRBJ2-3,TRBV27,TRBD1,.,TGTGCCAGCCACAGGGGGCTGACGTCGGTAGATACGCAGTATTTT,CASHRGLTSVDTQYF
TRBJ2-5,TRBV13,TRBD1,once,TGTGCCAGCAGCTTTCCGACAGGGGGAGAGACCCAGTACTTC,CASSFPTGGETQYF
TRBJ2-7,TRBV2,.,.,TGTGCCAGCAGTGGGGCCCCGAACCACGAGCAGTACTTC,CASSGAPNHEQYF
TRBJ1-2,TRBV27,.,once,TGTGCCAGCAGTTTCCGGGACACCTATGGCTACACCTTC,CASSFRDTYGYTF
TRBJ2-7,TRBV29-1,TRBD1,.,TGCAGCGTTGACCTGCGTGACAGGGGGCGATACGAGCAGTACTTC,CSVDLRDRGRYEQYF
TRBJ1-2,TRBV7-3,TRBD1,.,TGTGCCAGCGGGACAGGGGTAGGGAGCTACACCTTC,CASGTGVGSYTF
TRBJ2-2,TRBV5-1,TRBD2,.,TGCGCCAGCCACGCTAGCGGGACAGCCGGGGAGCTGTTTTTT,CASHASGTAGELFF
TRBJ1-5,TRBV5-4,.,.,TGTGCCAGCAGCGGTGGGGGGGGCATGGGCAATCAGCCCCAGCATTTT,CASSGGGGMGNQPQHF
TRBJ2-3,TRBV6-1,.,.,TGTGCCAGCAGTGACCAGGGAAGGGGTACGCAGTATTTT,CASSDQGRGTQYF
TRBJ1-1,TRBV27,.,.,TGTGCCAGCAGTTCCGGGAGCACTGAAGCTTTCTTT,CASSSGSTEAFF
TRBJ2-5,TRBV27,.,.,TGTGCCAGCAGTCCCCATAGCTGGTCCCGGGAGACCCAGTACTTC,CASSPHSWSRETQYF
TRBJ2-6,TRBV5-4,TRBD1,.,TGTGCCAGCAGCTTGTGGGGCAGGGGGCGCAGGGCTGGGGCCAACGTCCTGACTTTC,CASSLWGRGRRAGANVLTF
TRBJ1-2,TRBV2,TRBD1,.,TGTGCCAGCACTTCTTTCGGACAGGCATACTACACCTTC,CASTSFGQAYYTF
TRBJ2-7,TRBV6-5,TRBD1,.,TGTGCCAGCAGAGTGGGACAGTACGAGCAGTACTTC,CASRVGQYEQYF
TRBJ1-1,TRBV29-1,.,.,TGCAGCGGGGAGGTACAGGAGGACACTGAAGCTTTCTTT,CSGEVQEDTEAFF
TRBJ1-2,TRBV12-3/TRBV12-4,.,.,TGTGCCAGCAGTTTAGGGGGGGATGGCTACACCTTC,CASSLGGDGYTF
TRBJ1-3,TRBV9,.,.,TGTGCCAGCAGCCTCAGGGCAACGGACACCATATATTTT,CASSLRATDTIYF
TRBJ1-1,TRBV19,TRBD1,.,TGTGCCAGTAGTATAGAACAGGGGGGGAACACTGAAGCTTTCTTT,CASSIEQGGNTEAFF
TRBJ2-7,TRBV7-3,.,.,TGTGCCAGCAGCTTAACCCCCTTGGCCGAGCAGTACTTC,CASSLTPLAEQYF
TRBJ2-1,TRBV9,TRBD2,.,TGTGCCAGCAGCGTAGCCCGTAAGCGGGAGGGCCGGAATGAGCAGTTCTTC,CASSVARKREGRNEQFF
TRBJ1-4,TRBV6-1,.,.,TGTGCCAGCAGTGAGGGGTCTGGGAGGATGGCGTTTTTT,CASSEGSGRMAFF
TRBJ2-5,TRBV6-5,.,once,TGTGCCAGCAGTTACAGCAGGATGGAGACCCAGTACTTC,CASSYSRMETQYF
TRBJ2-7,TRBV15,.,.,TGTGCCACCAGCAGAGATGTGGAGGGCTACGAGCAGTACTTC,CATSRDVEGYEQYF
TRBJ2-2,TRBV7-2,TRBD2,.,TGTGCCAGCAGCTTACCGGGACTAGCGGGAGACACCGGGGAGCTGTTTTTT,CASSLPGLAGDTGELFF
TRBJ1-4,TRBV14,TRBD1,.,TGTGCCAGCAGCCAAACCAGGGGGTTAAATGAAAAACTGTTTTTT,CASSQTRGLNEKLFF
TRBJ2-2,TRBV3-1/TRBV3-2,.,.,TGTGCCAGCAGCCTGTTCAGGGCCGGGGAGCTGTTTTTT,CASSLFRAGELFF
TRBJ2-1,TRBV5-1,.,.,TGCGCCAGCAGCTTGGCCCGTAGGCGGGGGCCCTACAATGAGCAGTTCTTC,CASSLARRRGPYNEQFF
TRBJ2-2,TRBV5-4,TRBD2,.,TGTGCCAGCAGCCCCCCTAGCGGGGGGGGCACCGGGGAGCTGTTTTTT,CASSPPSGGGTGELFF
TRBJ2-1,TRBV27,TRBD2,.,TGTGCCAGCAGCCTCGTGACTAGCGGGAGTGGGAATGAGCAGTTCTTC,CASSLVTSGSGNEQFF
TRBJ1-1,TRBV28,.,.,TGTGCCAGCATCGCCCCGCGGGGAGCTTTCTTT,CASIAPRGAFF
TRBJ2-1,TRBV6-2/TRBV6-3,TRBD2,.,TGTGCCAGCAGTTACTCGGCGGGGGGTTACAATGAGCAGTTCTTC,CASSYSAGGYNEQFF
TRBJ1-1,TRBV5-6,.,.,TGTGCCAGCAGCTTGACTATGACTGAAGCTTTCTTT,CASSLTMTEAFF
TRBJ2-3,TRBV19,.,.,TGTGCCAGTACTCAATCAGGAGGACCAGATACGCAGTATTTT,CASTQSGGPDTQYF
TRBJ2-7,TRBV27,.,few,TGTGCCAGCAGTTCGCCAGTCCCCTACGAGCAGTACTTC,CASSSPVPYEQYF
TRBJ2-3,TRBV6-5,.,.,TGTGCCAGCAGAATAACAGGGCGTCCAGATACGCAGTATTTT,CASRITGRPDTQYF
TRBJ2-7,TRBV5-1,TRBD2,.,TGCGCCAGCAGCTTGTCCGCGGGGGGCCCCATCTCCTACGAGCAGTACTTC,CASSLSAGGPISYEQYF